Below are 21 T cell receptor beta chains sequenced from a single sample in a study of STAT5B mutations in CD4+ large granular lymphocyte leukemia. Only in-frame clones appear in the TCRdb table, and some are missing; sequencing was by immunoSEQ multiplex PCR. Altogether some 41,000 clones are present, 84% being singletons, with the ten largest covering under 0.4%. Material: CD4+ T cells from blood buffy coats. Every receptor here comes from a human donor in good health.

The chain uses TRBV18 and TRBJ1-6; no definite D call. The CDR3 is 14 residues long. V shed 5 bases and J shed 14 bases, with 19 bases lying between them. Germline V lookup: CDR1 KGHSH, CDR2 LQKENI. The CDR3 region is CASSTGERVGSLHF. CDR3 nucleotide sequence: TGTGCCAGCTCAACCGGGGAGCGTGTTGGGTCCCTCCACTTT.

The chain employs TRBV7-9 and TRBJ1-1; TRBD1 aligns across 8 bases. From germline, CDR1 is SEHNR and CDR2 FQNEAQ (reference sequence). This CDR3 region has 15 residues. Trimming cost V 5 bases and J 0 bases; bases outside gene matches: 5. The CDR3 DNA reads TGTGCCAGCAGCACAAGGACAGGGATGAACACTGAAGCTTTCTTT. Its translation: CASSTRTGMNTEAFF.

The V gene is TRBV7-4, the J gene TRBJ1-5; weak D call: TRBD1 (5 bases). The CDR3 is 17 residues long. Trimming removed 6 bases from V and 2 bases from J, with 20 bases in between. Per germline, CDR1 SGHVT and CDR2 SQSDAQ. Written as DNA, the CDR3 is TGTGCCAGCAGAGGGGTCTTTAAGGCGTACGGCAATCAGCCCCAGCATTTT. Translated, it gives CASRGVFKAYGNQPQHF. Variable domain in full (rest from reference TRBV7-4 and TRBJ1-5): GAGVSQSPRYKVAKRGRDVALRCDSISGHVTLYWYRQTLGQGSEVLTYSQSDAQRDKSGRPSGRFSAERPERSVSTLKIQRTEQGDSAVYLCASRGVFKAYGNQPQHFGDGTRLSIL.

This chain links TRBV28 with TRBJ1-5, with D perhaps TRBD1 (6 bases). The V end was cut by 2 bases, the J end by 6 bases, with 17 bases between. Germline V gives CDR1 MDHEN, CDR2 SYDVKM. This CDR3 contains 16 residues. CDR3 sequence (DNA): TGTGCCAGCAGTTTACCCCGGGCAGGGGTGAGTCAGCCCCAGCATTTT. Translated, it gives CASSLPRAGVSQPQHF.

The chain uses TRBV19 and TRBJ1-4, with D possibly TRBD1 on 6 matching bases. Germline loops: CDR1 LNHDA, CDR2 SQIVND (reference sequence). The V and J ends lost 2 bases and 0 bases respectively, with 13 bases between them. The length of the CDR3 is 17 residues. CDR3 protein: CASSITPRTATNEKLFF. The DNA for the CDR3 is TGTGCCAGTAGTATAACCCCTCGGACAGCAACTAATGAAAAACTGTTTTTT.

V usage is TRBV6-6 and J usage is TRBJ2-4, with D perhaps TRBD2 (6 bases). From germline, CDR1 is MNHNY and CDR2 SVGAGI (reference sequence). The CDR3 is 16 amino acids. V was clipped by 0 bases and J by 5 bases, with 14 bases between them. DNA of the CDR3: TGTGCCAGCAGTTACTCGACTAGTGGGCAAGAAAACATTCAGTACTTC. Amino acids: CASSYSTSGQENIQYF.

The rearrangement joins TRBV30 to TRBJ2-2; weak D call: TRBD2 (5 bases). The CDR3 consists of 13 residues. In germline, CDR1 is GTSNPN, CDR2 SVGIG (reference sequence). V was cut by 5 bases and J by 2 bases, with 9 bases left in between. The CDR3: CAWGLLNTGELFF. In DNA form, the CDR3 reads TGTGCCTGGGGACTTCTTAACACCGGGGAGCTGTTTTTT.

The genes are TRBV2 and TRBJ2-3, with D unresolved. V gave up 3 bases and J gave up 5 bases, with 15 bases separating them. Per the germline V gene, CDR1 is SNHLY and CDR2 is FYNNEI. The CDR3 consists of 15 residues. The CDR3 region has the DNA TGTGCCAGCAGTGACAACAGCTTAAGTGTAGATACGCAGTATTTT. It translates to CASSDNSLSVDTQYF.

V and J are TRBV28 and TRBJ2-4, with 11 bases that match TRBD2. CDR3 length: 18 amino acids. The V and J ends lost 4 bases and 0 bases, in that order; junction bases with no gene match: 8. Germline-derived CDR1 and CDR2 are MDHEN and SYDVKM. The CDR3 protein is CASSSLRLAGIAKNIQYF. The CDR3, as DNA: TGTGCCAGCAGTTCCCTGCGACTAGCGGGAATAGCCAAAAACATTCAGTACTTC.

This clone was seen a single time. The chain is built from TRBV25-1 and TRBJ2-4; D possibly corresponds to TRBD2 (6 bases). Germline lookup yields CDR1 MGHDK and CDR2 SYGVNS. Trimming cost V 3 bases and J 7 bases, with 13 bases left between them. The CDR3 runs 14 residues. In nucleotides, the CDR3 is TGTGCCAGCAGTGAGATCCTGGGAGGCAACATTCAGTACTTC. Protein: CASSEILGGNIQYF.

Points on this clone: The junction departs from germline at one end; a sequencing error may be responsible. The chain is built from TRBV5-6 and TRBJ1-4; D gene unclear. The CDR3 totals 14 residues. Germline V lookup: CDR1 SGHDT, CDR2 YYEEEE. The CDR3 nucleotides are TGTGACAGCAGCTTCAGGCCCTTTAATGAAAAACTGTTTTTT. Its translation is CDSSFRPFNEKLFF.

The chain is built from TRBV5-1 and TRBJ1-2; 7 bases agree with TRBD1. The CDR3 is 18 residues long. J was trimmed by 0 bases and V by 4 bases; bases with no gene match: 15. Germline CDR1 SGHRS, CDR2 YFSETQ. In DNA, the CDR3 is TGCGCCAGCAGCCCAAAGCAAACAGGGGACAGTACTAACTATGGCTACACCTTC. As protein: CASSPKQTGDSTNYGYTF.

Here the CDR3 reads CASSSPSTGAGQWNTGELFF. The CDR3 region has the DNA TGTGCCAGCAGTTCGCCGAGTACCGGGGCCGGGCAATGGAACACCGGGGAGCTGTTTTTT. The V gene is TRBV27, the J gene TRBJ2-2; perhaps D is TRBD1 or TRBD2 (5 bases each). From germline, CDR1 is MNHEY and CDR2 SMNVEV (reference sequence). The CDR3 is 20 residues long. V was pared by 4 bases and J by 1 base, with 25 bases between.

J is TRBJ1-2 and V is TRBV19; perhaps TRBD1 as D (6 bases). The CDR3 is made up of 12 amino acids. Germline values: CDR1 LNHDA, CDR2 SQIVND (reference sequence). Trimming removed 4 bases at V and 4 bases at J, with 7 bases between. This CDR3 is CASSTTGYGYTF. CDR3 bases: TGTGCCAGTAGTACGACAGGCTATGGCTACACCTTC.

There are a few counts of this clone. The chain is built from TRBV6-1 and TRBJ2-7; D gene ambiguous. In germline, CDR1 is MNHNS, CDR2 SASEGT. Trimming took off 2 bases at V and 3 bases at J, with 11 bases between the two ends. This CDR3 comprises 14 residues. This CDR3 reads CASSERRTSYEQYF. For the CDR3, the DNA is TGTGCCAGCAGTGAACGACGGACCAGCTACGAGCAGTACTTC.

This chain links TRBV6-5 with TRBJ1-6, with D perhaps matching TRBD1 (6 bases). Trimming left V 6 bases short and J 9 bases short, with 9 bases between. The CDR3 extends over 12 amino acids. Germline V gene sequence: CDR1 MNHEY, CDR2 SVGAGI. CDR3 nucleotide sequence: TGTGCCAGCAGAAGGGGGAGTTCACCCCTCCACTTT. Protein: CASRRGSSPLHF.

This chain connects TRBV11-3 to TRBJ2-6; TRBD2 might be the D (5 bases). The CDR3 loop spans 16 amino acids. Trimming removed 1 base at V and 0 bases at J, with 7 bases between. The germline gives CDR1 SGHNT, CDR2 YENEEA. The DNA of the CDR3 is TGTGCCAGCAGCTTAGGAGGAGGCTCTGGGGCCAACGTCCTGACTTTC. Protein product: CASSLGGGSGANVLTF.

This clone was recorded a few times. The rearrangement links TRBV30 to TRBJ1-1; 7 positions agree with TRBD1. This CDR3 is 12 amino acids long. Unmatched junction bases numbered 1, after V lost 2 bases and J lost 4 bases. The germline V gene encodes CDR1 GTSNPN and CDR2 SVGIG (reference sequence). CDR3 bases: TGTGCCTGGAGTTCAGGGGGCACTGAAGCTTTCTTT. Residues: CAWSSGGTEAFF.

This chain links TRBV7-8 with TRBJ1-5; 8 bases fit TRBD1. With 4 bases clipped from V and 5 bases from J, the junction kept 1 base outside the gene matches. The germline V gene has CDR1 SGHVS and CDR2 FQNEAQ. The CDR3 has 13 residues. The CDR3 sequence is CASSSQGDQPQHF. In DNA, the CDR3 is TGTGCCAGCAGCTCACAGGGGGATCAGCCCCAGCATTTT.

The chain employs TRBV29-1 and TRBJ1-2; 8 bases are shared with TRBD1. Per the germline V gene, CDR1 is SQVTM and CDR2 is ANQGSEA. CDR3 length equals 14 residues. Unmatched junction bases numbered 11, after V lost 5 bases and J lost 6 bases. The CDR3 reads CSVSLDRAADGYTF. In DNA form, the CDR3 reads TGCAGCGTTTCCCTGGACAGGGCTGCTGATGGCTACACCTTC.

V is TRBV29-1 and J is TRBJ2-3, with TRBD2 matching over 7 bases. V was pared by 4 bases and J by 2 bases, with 6 bases of the junction left unmatched. The CDR3 runs to 14 residues. CDR1 and CDR2 (germline): SQVTM, ANQGSEA. Here the CDR3 reads CSVGERDYTDTQYF. CDR3 DNA sequence: TGCAGCGTTGGAGAGCGGGACTACACAGATACGCAGTATTTT.